Sequencing of this T cell receptor beta chain was carried out in a study of T cells in Graves' hyperthyroidism and ophthalmopathy. The CDR3 is made up of 14 amino acids. Germline V lookup: CDR1 GTSNPN, CDR2 SVGIG (reference sequence). Trimming stripped 3 bases from V and 2 bases from J, with 14 bases between. Amplification of TCR beta CDR3 regions used RNA as the template. HTBI primers were the set used in a first-round RT-PCR of the TCR CDR3. From the multiplex PCR reads, TCRdb called clonotypes with MiXCR, one entry per CDR3 protein. The data hold 450,000 to 650,000 distinct CDR3 sequences, with roughly 18% observed a single time. This clonotype appeared many times. A Clinical Activity Score of at least 3, a NOSPECS grade of at least 4 and a duration under 3 months were recorded in the ophthalmopathy patients. Exclusion followed for patients with uncontrolled infection, other autoimmune disease, pregnancy or lactation. The diagnostic basis comprised clinical symptoms, serum thyroxine and TRAb, thyroid ultrasound and orbital computed tomography. PBMCs were collected from a roughly 9.7 ml volume of fresh peripheral blood.

The sample was blood. V and J are TRBV30 and TRBJ2-7; D is undetermined. This TCR came from a woman aged 18-35 years with Graves' ophthalmopathy. CDR3 sequence: CAWSPPSGTYEQYF. Written as DNA, the CDR3 is TGTGCCTGGAGCCCACCATCGGGCACCTACGAGCAGTACTTC.